Below, 5 T cell receptor beta chains from the same sample are listed, as sequenced in a study of cytomegalovirus exposure and HLA in healthy donors. PCR primers comprised 60 Vbeta and 13 Jbeta primers. Some clones are missing from TCRdb's copy, which holds only in-frame ones; the method was immunoSEQ multiplex PCR. Of some 170,000 clones detected, 75% to 85% appear once; the ten largest clones hold roughly 4.9%. The sequenced sample was PBMCs. These receptors all come from a woman aged 18-29 years in good health and CMV-seropositive.

V gene TRBV6-4 combines with J gene TRBJ2-3; possible D gene TRBD2, 7 bases. Trimming took off 4 bases at V and 4 bases at J, with 12 bases between the two ends. The CDR3 runs to 14 residues. Per the germline V gene, CDR1 is MRHNA and CDR2 is SNTAGT. This chain's CDR3 is CASSVGGAADTQYF. The CDR3, as DNA: TGTGCCAGCAGTGTGGGGGGGGCAGCAGATACGCAGTATTTT.

The chain recombines TRBV30 with TRBJ1-5; tentative D call: TRBD1 (5 bases). There are 14 residues in the CDR3. CDR1 is GTSNPN, CDR2 SVGIG, per germline (reference sequence). Trimming removed 2 bases from V and 5 bases from J, with 13 bases in between. The CDR3 DNA reads TGTGCCTGGAGTTATGGGCAGGGCGATCAGCCCCAGCATTTT. This encodes CAWSYGQGDQPQHF.

This chain connects TRBV10-3 to TRBJ2-5, with TRBD1 identical over 7 bases. Trimming cost V 0 bases and J 0 bases; bases outside gene matches: 1. CDR1 is ENHRY and CDR2 is SYGVKD in the germline V gene. The CDR3 extends over 15 amino acids. CDR3 residues: CAISESQGDQETQYF. CDR3 coding DNA: TGTGCCATCAGTGAGTCCCAGGGGGACCAAGAGACCCAGTACTTC.

This clone was recorded only once. The rearrangement joins TRBV7-2 to TRBJ2-7; D gene unclear. V was trimmed by 5 bases and J by 0 bases, leaving 8 bases between them. Germline assignment: CDR1 SGHTA and CDR2 FQGNSA. This CDR3 region has 13 residues. Written as DNA, the CDR3 is TGTGCCAGCAGCCAACAGAGCTCCTACGAGCAGTACTTC. Translated, it gives CASSQQSSYEQYF.

This clone has just a few counts. This chain links TRBV7-9 with TRBJ2-6; 9 nucleotides match TRBD1. CDR1 is SEHNR and CDR2 is FQNEAQ in the germline V gene (reference sequence). The V and J ends lost 3 bases and 0 bases, in that order; junction bases with no gene match: 9. The CDR3 is 19 amino acids. The CDR3 protein is CASSFRDRDQFSGANVLTF. The CDR3 coding sequence is TGTGCCAGCAGCTTCCGGGACAGGGACCAATTCTCTGGGGCCAACGTCCTGACTTTC.